The text below deals with one TCR beta chain. No antigen is known for it. TCRdb's copy holds only in-frame clones and misses some; the assay was immunoSEQ multiplex PCR. The repertoire has approximately 9,600 clones, approximately 86% of them found once; the top ten carry roughly 5.2%. Looked up from germline, CDR1 is SGDLS and CDR2 is YYNGEE. Trimming took 1 base from V and 0 from J, leaving 14 bases between them. This CDR3 is 17 amino acids long. The data derive from a study of graft-versus-host responses after intestinal transplantation. Study-level background: Anti-thymocyte globulin served as induction for all recipients, who then took tacrolimus and steroids for approximately three years.

Processing was applied to graft tissue in order to liberate intraepithelial and lamina propria lymphocytes. Study-wide points: Allograft clonal ratios (graft-versus-host to host-versus-graft) were high in patients who had graft-donor T cell macrochimerism. Recipient marrow held GvH clones, some first seen in ileum or blood.

The sequencing here drew on ileum tissue, taken around 700 days after intestinal transplantation. V gene TRBV9 combines with J gene TRBJ1-3; D is undetermined. This clonotype was obtained from a human patient who received an intestinal transplant, so some T cells may come from the graft donor. The CDR3 sequence is CASSVSQRITSGNTIYF. The CDR3 DNA is TGTGCCAGCAGCGTAAGTCAGAGGATAACCTCTGGAAACACCATATATTTT.